This T cell receptor beta chain came from a study of T cell changes during pregnancy in multiple sclerosis. CDR3 length equals 15 residues. The V gene lost 3 bases and the J gene lost 9 bases, with 18 bases spanning the gap. Germline V CDR1 and CDR2: SGHAT, FQNNGV. The protocol was immunoSEQ multiplex PCR, while the TCRdb copy is restricted to in-frame clones and leaves out a portion. The data show about 59,000 clones, around 93% seen once. The sequencing used peripheral blood, collected in the second trimester of pregnancy. The clonotype originates from a female donor in good health, enrolled as a control in a pregnancy study. The rearrangement links TRBV11-2 to TRBJ2-1; D might be TRBD2 (6 bases). The CDR3 bases are TGTGCCAGCAGCTTGGAGGGGACTGCAACTGGTGAGCAGTTCTTC. This encodes CASSLEGTATGEQFF.